These T cell receptor beta chains were read from a single sample in a study of T-cell memory formation after mild COVID-19. TCRdb reanalysed the 5' RACE reads using MiXCR and keeps one entry per CDR3 protein. There are around 340,000 distinct CDR3 sequences in the sample; around 13% occur only once, and 20% to 25% lies in the top ten. The specimen sequenced was PBMCs or a T cell subset sorted from them (not recorded which). These receptor sequences come from a man aged 18 to 29 who had mild COVID-19 (a few samples of this study predate the infection). Cell type and time point are not known. The CDR3 runs from the conserved cysteine through the conserved F or W. The D gene is left open where the match is weak. Expanded clones get a size class; other rows say once, few or many, or leave the size out.

j_call v_call clone_size cdr3_length d_call cdr3_aa cdr3_nt
TRBJ1-1 TRBV27 - 14 - CASSFSSGVTEAFF TGTGCCAGCAGTTTTTCCTCAGGGGTCACTGAAGCTTTCTTT
TRBJ1-1 TRBV10-3 few 15 - CAISGLVRANTEAFF TGTGCCATCAGTGGATTGGTTAGGGCGAACACTGAAGCTTTCTTT
TRBJ2-3 TRBV7-3 - 13 - CASSINRADTQYF TGTGCCAGCAGCATCAACAGGGCAGATACGCAGTATTTT
TRBJ1-6 TRBV9 - 14 - CASSVEGRNSPLHF TGTGCCAGCAGCGTGGAGGGGCGAAATTCACCCCTCCACTTT
TRBJ1-1 TRBV6-5 - 15 TRBD1 CASSSTGFGGAEAFF TGTGCCAGCAGTTCGACAGGGTTTGGTGGAGCTGAAGCTTTCTTT
TRBJ1-6 TRBV7-2 - 15 TRBD1 CASSTRDSLNSPLHF TGTGCCAGCAGCACCCGGGACAGCCTCAATTCACCCCTCCACTTT
TRBJ2-3 TRBV20-1 - 17 - CSARDRPVVFSTDTQYF TGCAGTGCTAGAGATCGGCCCGTGGTTTTTTCCACAGATACGCAGTATTTT
TRBJ1-1 TRBV9 - 12 - CASSAPRTEAFF TGTGCCAGCAGCGCCCCGAGGACTGAAGCTTTCTTT
TRBJ2-1 TRBV12-3/TRBV12-4 - 15 - CASRPRGGYYNEQFF TGTGCCAGCAGGCCGAGGGGGGGATACTACAATGAGCAGTTCTTC
TRBJ2-4 TRBV10-3 few 13 TRBD1 CAISGQGQNIQYF TGTGCCATCAGTGGACAGGGGCAAAACATTCAGTACTTC
TRBJ2-6 TRBV5-1 - 15 - CASSLDQSGANVLTF TGCGCCAGCAGCTTGGACCAGTCTGGGGCCAACGTCCTGACTTTC
TRBJ2-7 TRBV29-1 many 13 - CSVRARNTYEQYF TGCAGCGTTAGGGCCAGAAACACCTACGAGCAGTACTTC
TRBJ2-3 TRBV5-1 few 18 TRBD2 CASSLGSGGHGGTDTQYF TGCGCCAGCAGCTTGGGTAGCGGGGGCCACGGAGGCACAGATACGCAGTATTTT
TRBJ2-3 TRBV7-3 few 12 - CASSSPGHLLDF TGTGCCAGCAGCTCGCCGGGACATCTGTTAGATTTT
TRBJ2-5 TRBV24-1 - 13 - CATSVGPKGTQYF TGTGCCACCAGTGTAGGACCGAAGGGGACCCAGTACTTC
TRBJ1-5 TRBV2 - 13 - CASSEEGEQPQHF TGTGCCAGCAGTGAGGAAGGTGAGCAGCCCCAGCATTTT
TRBJ2-1 TRBV6-1 - 13 - CASSGGGRWLMFF TGTGCCAGCAGTGGAGGGGGACGTTGGCTCATGTTCTTC
TRBJ1-2 TRBV9 few 12 - CASSVRGDGYTF TGTGCCAGCAGCGTTCGAGGTGATGGCTACACCTTC
TRBJ2-5 TRBV29-1 - 13 - CSVETHLQETQYF TGCAGCGTTGAAACGCATCTCCAAGAGACCCAGTACTTC
TRBJ1-2 TRBV20-1 few 11 - CSARGESGYTF TGCAGTGCTAGAGGCGAGTCTGGCTACACCTTC
TRBJ2-2 TRBV27 few 15 - CASSRGWGNTGELFF TGTGCCAGCAGTCGCGGCTGGGGCAACACCGGGGAGCTGTTTTTT
TRBJ2-1 TRBV7-2 few 14 - CASSLVGGGSEQFF TGTGCCAGCAGCTTAGTTGGAGGTGGTTCTGAGCAGTTCTTC
TRBJ2-5 TRBV6-2/TRBV6-3 few 14 TRBD1 CASSHRDRQETQYF TGTGCCAGCAGTCACCGGGACAGGCAAGAGACCCAGTACTTC
TRBJ1-2 TRBV20-1 - 14 - CSARAQTGVYGYTF TGCAGTGCTAGGGCCCAGACAGGCGTCTATGGCTACACCTTC
TRBJ1-1 TRBV9 few 14 - CASSVFDVNTEAFF TGTGCCAGCAGCGTATTCGACGTGAACACTGAAGCTTTCTTT
TRBJ1-6 TRBV4-3 - 14 - CASSQDRVLTPLHF TGCGCCAGCAGCCAAGACAGGGTTTTAACCCCCCTCCACTTT
TRBJ2-3 TRBV4-3 - 12 - CASSLRVGTQYF TGCGCCAGCAGCCTAAGAGTAGGTACGCAGTATTTT
TRBJ2-7 TRBV7-2 few 13 - CASSSRRAYEQYF TGTGCCAGCAGCTCCCGGAGGGCCTACGAGCAGTACTTC
TRBJ1-5 TRBV11-2 many 15 - CASSLDPGRSQPQHF TGTGCCAGCAGCTTAGATCCGGGTAGAAGTCAGCCCCAGCATTTT
TRBJ1-1 TRBV4-1 - 14 TRBD1 CASSQGQGATEAFF TGCGCCAGCAGCCAAGGCCAGGGGGCTACTGAAGCTTTCTTT
TRBJ1-2 TRBV9 - 15 - CASSPMTIGHSGYTF TGTGCCAGCAGCCCTATGACAATTGGCCATTCGGGCTACACCTTC
TRBJ1-4 TRBV24-1 - 16 TRBD1 CATSEGTAATNEKLFF TGTGCCACCAGTGAGGGGACAGCAGCAACTAATGAAAAACTGTTTTTT
TRBJ2-3 TRBV29-1 many 11 - CSASDTDTQYF TGCAGCGCCTCGGACACAGATACGCAGTATTTT
TRBJ2-7 TRBV19 few 13 - CASSISNGYEQYF TGTGCCAGTAGTATTTCGAACGGCTACGAGCAGTACTTC
TRBJ2-5 TRBV7-9 few 12 - CASSLGRGMADF TGTGCCAGCAGCTTAGGGAGAGGGATGGCAGACTTC
TRBJ1-6 TRBV6-5 - 12 - CASSYPSSPLHF TGTGCCAGCAGTTACCCCAGCTCACCCCTCCACTTT
TRBJ2-6 TRBV12-3/TRBV12-4 many 14 - CASSWASGANVLTF TGTGCCAGCAGTTGGGCTTCTGGGGCCAACGTCCTGACTTTC
TRBJ2-7 TRBV11-2 - 15 - CASSLDSPGSYEQYF TGTGCCAGCAGCTTAGACTCGCCGGGCTCCTACGAGCAGTACTTC
TRBJ2-3 TRBV7-2 few 14 - CASSLARASDTQYF TGTGCCAGCAGCTTAGCGAGGGCCTCAGATACGCAGTATTTT
TRBJ1-1 TRBV4-3 few 16 - CASSQSSGTADTEAFF TGCGCCAGCAGCCAATCATCGGGTACGGCGGACACTGAAGCTTTCTTT
TRBJ1-4 TRBV28 few 15 TRBD1 CASSPQGAGNEKLFF TGTGCCAGCAGTCCACAGGGGGCCGGGAATGAAAAACTGTTTTTT